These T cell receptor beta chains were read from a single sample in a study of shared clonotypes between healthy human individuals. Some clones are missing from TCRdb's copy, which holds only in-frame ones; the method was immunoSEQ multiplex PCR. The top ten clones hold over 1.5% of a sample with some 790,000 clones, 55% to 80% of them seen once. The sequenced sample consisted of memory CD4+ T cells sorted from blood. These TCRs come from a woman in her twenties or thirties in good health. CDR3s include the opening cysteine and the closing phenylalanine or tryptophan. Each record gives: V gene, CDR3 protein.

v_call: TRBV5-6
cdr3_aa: CASILTGGRANVLTF

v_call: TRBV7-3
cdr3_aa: CASSLNPGGTAGYTF

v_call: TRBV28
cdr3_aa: CASRQMSAEAFF

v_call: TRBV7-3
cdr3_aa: CASSLGSTSGSTGELFF

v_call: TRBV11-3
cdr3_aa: CASSIGEDTEAFF

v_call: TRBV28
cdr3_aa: CASSGTGGMNYGYTF

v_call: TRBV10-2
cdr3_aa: CASSDTLGEQFF

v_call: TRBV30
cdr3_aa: CAGTRSSYEQYF

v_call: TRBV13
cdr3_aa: CASHRSTGSGELFF

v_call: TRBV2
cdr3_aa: CASSEGGTGREKLFF

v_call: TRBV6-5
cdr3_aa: CASSSGLAGGRNEQFF

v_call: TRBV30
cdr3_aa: CAWSPGGPETQYF

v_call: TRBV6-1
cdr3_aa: CASSDEGQGLHGYTF

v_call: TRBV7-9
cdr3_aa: CASSLEGQAFYGYTF

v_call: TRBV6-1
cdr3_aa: CASSGSRGASYEQYF

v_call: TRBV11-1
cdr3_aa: CASSQTAGTEAFF

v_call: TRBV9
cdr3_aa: CASSVAGDFPTDTQYF

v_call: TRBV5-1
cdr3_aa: CASSSGLAGGSGELFF

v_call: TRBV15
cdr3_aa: CATSRDRGSGNTIYF

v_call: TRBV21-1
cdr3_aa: CASSKGKTLQETQYF

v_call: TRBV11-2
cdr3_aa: CASSTPRGGGRRGHGYTF

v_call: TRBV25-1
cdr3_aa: CASSDLLEKLFF

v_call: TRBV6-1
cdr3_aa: CASSNGGRGTYEQYF

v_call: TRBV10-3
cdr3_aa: CATLRQASSGNTIYF

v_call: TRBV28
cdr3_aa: CASGGLYNEQFF

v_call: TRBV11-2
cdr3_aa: CASSLGAYEQYF

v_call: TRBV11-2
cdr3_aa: CASSFGVKGYGYTF

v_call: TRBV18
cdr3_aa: CASSPIGAQPPYEQYF

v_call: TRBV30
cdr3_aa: CAWSRTGFGNTIYF

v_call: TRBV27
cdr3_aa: CASSLQGSGETQYF

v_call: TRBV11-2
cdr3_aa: CASSTLGPGRDGYTF

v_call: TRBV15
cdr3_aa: CATSRGGTVAYEQYF

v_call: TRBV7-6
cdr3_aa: CASSRTVATSTDTQYF

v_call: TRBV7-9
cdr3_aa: CASSLKGSGEQYF

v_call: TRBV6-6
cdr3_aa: CASSSQGNTEAFF

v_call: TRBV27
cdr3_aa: CASSSRVGNTEAFF